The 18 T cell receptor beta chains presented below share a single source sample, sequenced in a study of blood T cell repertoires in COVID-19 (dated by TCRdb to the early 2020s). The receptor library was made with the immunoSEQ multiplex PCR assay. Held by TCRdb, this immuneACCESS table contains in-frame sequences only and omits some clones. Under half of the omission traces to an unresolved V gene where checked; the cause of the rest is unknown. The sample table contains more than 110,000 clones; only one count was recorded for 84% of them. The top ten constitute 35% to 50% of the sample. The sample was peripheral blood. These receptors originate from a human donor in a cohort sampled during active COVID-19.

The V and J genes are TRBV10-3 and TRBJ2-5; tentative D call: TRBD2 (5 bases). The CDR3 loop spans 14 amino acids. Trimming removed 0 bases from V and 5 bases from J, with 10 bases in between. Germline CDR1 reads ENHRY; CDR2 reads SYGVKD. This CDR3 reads CAISESVGLETQYF. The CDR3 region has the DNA TGTGCCATCAGTGAGTCAGTAGGACTGGAGACCCAGTACTTC.

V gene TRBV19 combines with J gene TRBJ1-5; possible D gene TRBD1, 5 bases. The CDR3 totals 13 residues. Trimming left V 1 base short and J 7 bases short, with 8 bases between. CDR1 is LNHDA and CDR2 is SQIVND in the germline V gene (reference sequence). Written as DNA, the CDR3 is TGTGCCAGTAGTATAGGGGGGGACCAGCCCCAGCATTTT. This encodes CASSIGGDQPQHF.

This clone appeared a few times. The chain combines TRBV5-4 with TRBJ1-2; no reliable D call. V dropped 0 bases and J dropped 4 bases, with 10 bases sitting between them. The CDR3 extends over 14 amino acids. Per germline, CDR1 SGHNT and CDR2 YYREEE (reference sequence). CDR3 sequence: CASSLVAGFYGYTF. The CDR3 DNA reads TGTGCCAGCAGCTTGGTGGCAGGCTTCTATGGCTACACCTTC.

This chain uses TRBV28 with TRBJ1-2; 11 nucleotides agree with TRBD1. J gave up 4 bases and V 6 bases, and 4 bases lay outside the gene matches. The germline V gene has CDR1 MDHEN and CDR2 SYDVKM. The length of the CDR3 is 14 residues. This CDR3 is CASRGTGGVYGYTF. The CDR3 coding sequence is TGTGCCAGCAGGGGGACAGGGGGGGTCTATGGCTACACCTTC.

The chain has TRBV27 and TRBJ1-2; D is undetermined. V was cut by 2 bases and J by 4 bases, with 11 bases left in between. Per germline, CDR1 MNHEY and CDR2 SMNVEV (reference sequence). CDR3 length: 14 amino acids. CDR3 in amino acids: CASSLLPDSYGYTF. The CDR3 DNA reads TGTGCCAGCAGTTTACTCCCGGACTCCTATGGCTACACCTTC.

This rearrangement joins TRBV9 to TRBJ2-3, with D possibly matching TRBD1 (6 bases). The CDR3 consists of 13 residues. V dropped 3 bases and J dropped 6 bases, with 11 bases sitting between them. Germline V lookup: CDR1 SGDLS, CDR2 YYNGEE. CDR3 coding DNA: TGTGCCAGCAGCGCTGCCCAGGGGGATACGCAGTATTTT. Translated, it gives CASSAAQGDTQYF.

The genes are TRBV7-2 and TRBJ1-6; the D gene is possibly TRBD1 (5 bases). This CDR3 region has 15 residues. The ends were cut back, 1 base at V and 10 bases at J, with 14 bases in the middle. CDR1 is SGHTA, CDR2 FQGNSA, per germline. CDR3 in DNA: TGTGCCAGCAGCTTAGGGGCAGGGATGGGATCACCCCTCCACTTT. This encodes CASSLGAGMGSPLHF.

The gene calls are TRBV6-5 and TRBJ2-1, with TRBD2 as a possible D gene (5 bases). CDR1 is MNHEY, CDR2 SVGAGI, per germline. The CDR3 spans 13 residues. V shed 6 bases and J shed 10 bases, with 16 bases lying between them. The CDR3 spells CASSPWGAREQFF. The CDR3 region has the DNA TGTGCCAGCAGCCCCTGGGGAGCGCGGGAGCAGTTCTTC.

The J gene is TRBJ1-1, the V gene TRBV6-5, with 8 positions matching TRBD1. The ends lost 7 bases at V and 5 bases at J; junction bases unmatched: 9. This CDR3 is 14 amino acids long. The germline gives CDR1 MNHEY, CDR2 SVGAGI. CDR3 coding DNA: TGTGCCAGCACCCGGACAGGGAGGCCGACTGAAGCTTTCTTT. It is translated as CASTRTGRPTEAFF.

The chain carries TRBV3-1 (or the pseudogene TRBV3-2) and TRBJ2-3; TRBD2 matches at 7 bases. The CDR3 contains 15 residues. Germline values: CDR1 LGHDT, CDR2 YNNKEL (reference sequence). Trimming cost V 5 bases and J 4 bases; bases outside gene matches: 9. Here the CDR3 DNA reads TGTGCCAGCAGCTCTGGGACTAAATCCTCAGATACGCAGTATTTT. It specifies CASSSGTKSSDTQYF.

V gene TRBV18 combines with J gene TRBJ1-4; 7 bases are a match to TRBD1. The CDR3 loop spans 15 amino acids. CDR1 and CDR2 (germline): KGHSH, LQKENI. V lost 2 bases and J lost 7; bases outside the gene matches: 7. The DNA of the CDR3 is TGTGCCAGCTCACCAGAAGACAGGGCTGGTGAAAAACTGTTTTTT. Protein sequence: CASSPEDRAGEKLFF.

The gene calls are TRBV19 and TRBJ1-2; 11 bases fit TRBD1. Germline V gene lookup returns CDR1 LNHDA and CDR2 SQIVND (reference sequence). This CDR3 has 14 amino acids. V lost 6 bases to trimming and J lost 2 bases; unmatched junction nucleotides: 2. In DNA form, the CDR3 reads TGTGCCAGTAGAGGGACAGGGGGGAACTATGGCTACACCTTC. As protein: CASRGTGGNYGYTF.

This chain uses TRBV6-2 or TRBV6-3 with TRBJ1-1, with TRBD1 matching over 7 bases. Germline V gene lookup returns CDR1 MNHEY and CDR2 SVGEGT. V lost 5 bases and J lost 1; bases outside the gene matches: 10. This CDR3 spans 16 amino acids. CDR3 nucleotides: TGTGCCAGCAGTACGTACCGGGACAGACCGAACACTGAAGCTTTCTTT. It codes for CASSTYRDRPNTEAFF.

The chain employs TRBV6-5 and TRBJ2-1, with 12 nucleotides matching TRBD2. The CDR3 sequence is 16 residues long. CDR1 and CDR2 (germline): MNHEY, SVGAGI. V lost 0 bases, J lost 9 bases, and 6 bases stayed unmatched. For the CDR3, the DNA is TGTGCCAGCAGTTACTCGGAGACTAGCGGGAGTGCTGAGCAGTTCTTC. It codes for CASSYSETSGSAEQFF.

Here the CDR3 reads CASSLRGGSTNYGYTF. The CDR3 coding sequence is TGTGCCAGCAGCCTCAGGGGTGGCAGCACTAACTATGGCTACACCTTC. The rearrangement joins TRBV5-5 to TRBJ1-2, with a tentative D call TRBD1 (6 bases). V gave up 4 bases and J gave up 0 bases, with 16 bases separating them. Germline lookup yields CDR1 SGHKS and CDR2 YYEKEE (reference sequence). The CDR3 spans 16 residues.

CDR3 nucleotides: TGTGCCAGTAGTACTACTGGGACAGGGGGGCATGCACTCGGCTACACCTTC. Translated, it gives CASSTTGTGGHALGYTF. The chain joins TRBV19 to TRBJ1-2; 11 positions match TRBD1. CDR3 length equals 17 residues. V dropped 4 bases and J dropped 8; count of bases not matched to a gene: 15. Germline V gives CDR1 LNHDA, CDR2 SQIVND (reference sequence). The full variable domain, rest sourced from reference TRBV19 and TRBJ1-2, is DGGITQSPKYLFRKEGQNVTLSCEQNLNHDAMYWYRQDPGQGLRLIYYSQIVNDFQKGDIAEGYSVSREKKESFPLTVTSAQKNPTAFYLCASSTTGTGGHALGYTFGSGTRLTVV.

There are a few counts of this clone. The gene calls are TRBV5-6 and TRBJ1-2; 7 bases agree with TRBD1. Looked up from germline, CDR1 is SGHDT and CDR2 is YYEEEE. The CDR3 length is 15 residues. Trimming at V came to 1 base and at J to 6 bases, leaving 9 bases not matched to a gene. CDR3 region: CASSLTRGYRDGYTF. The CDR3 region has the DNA TGTGCCAGCAGCTTGACCAGGGGGTACCGGGATGGCTACACCTTC.

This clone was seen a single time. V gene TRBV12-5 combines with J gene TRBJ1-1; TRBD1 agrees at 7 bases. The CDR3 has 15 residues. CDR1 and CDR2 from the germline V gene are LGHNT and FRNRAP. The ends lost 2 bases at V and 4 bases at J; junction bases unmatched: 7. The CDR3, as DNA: TGTGCTAGTGGTTTGACCTGGACAGGACCCACTGAAGCTTTCTTT. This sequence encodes CASGLTWTGPTEAFF. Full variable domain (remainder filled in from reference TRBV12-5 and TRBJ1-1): DARVTQTPRHKVTEMGQEVTMRCQPILGHNTVFWYRQTMMQGLELLAYFRNRAPLDDSGMPKDRFSAEMPDATLATLKIQPSEPRDSAVYFCASGLTWTGPTEAFFGQGTRLTVV.